These T cell receptor beta chains were read from a single sample in a study of regulatory T cells in long-lasting Graves disease. Via MiXCR, TCRdb re-called the multiplex PCR reads, giving one row per CDR3 protein. The data contain some 370,000 distinct CDR3 sequences, about 10% of them singletons. Another study also made use of these data, one on T cells in Graves' hyperthyroidism and ophthalmopathy.

The sample was peripheral blood mononuclear cells (PBMCs), taken at new diagnosis, from a patient treated with antithyroid drugs. The receptors stem from a woman aged 18-35 years with Graves disease. Both conserved end residues are part of each CDR3. The D gene is left open where the match is weak. A row's size may be missing; if present it is once, few, many or a size class.

v_call	j_call	clone_size	d_call	cdr3_aa	cdr3_nt
TRBV30	TRBJ2-1	many	.	CAWSVTDEQFF	TGTGCCTGGAGTGTAACCGATGAGCAGTTCTTC
TRBV3-1	TRBJ2-7	many	.	CASSQDYYEQYF	TGTGCCAGCAGCCAAGATTACTACGAGCAGTACTTC
TRBV5-1	TRBJ2-1	.	.	CASSRTREHEQFF	TGCGCCAGCTCACGGACCAGGGAGCATGAGCAGTTCTTC
TRBV20-1	TRBJ2-1	many	.	CSAPLRDYNEQFF	TGCAGTGCCCCCCTGAGGGACTACAATGAGCAGTTCTTC
TRBV9	TRBJ2-7	many	TRBD2	CASSVGTSGIGTYEQYF	TGTGCCAGCAGCGTAGGGACTAGCGGGATCGGAACCTACGAGCAGTACTTC
TRBV28	TRBJ2-7	many	TRBD2	CASSPTPGGYEQYF	TGTGCCAGCAGTCCAACCCCGGGGGGCTACGAGCAGTACTTC
TRBV27	TRBJ2-1	few	.	CASRDIGLQDNEQFF	TGTGCCAGCAGAGACATCGGCCTTCAGGACAATGAGCAGTTCTTC
TRBV9	TRBJ1-1	few	.	CASSAEMNTEAFF	TGTGCCAGCAGCGCAGAGATGAACACTGAAGCTTTCTTT
TRBV12-3/TRBV12-4	TRBJ2-3	.	.	CASSSRQATDTQYF	TGTGCCAGCAGTTCTCGACAGGCCACGGATACGCAGTATTTT
TRBV7-9	TRBJ2-7	many	.	CASSLALGLEQYF	TGTGCCAGCAGCTTAGCTCTGGGGCTAGAGCAGTACTTC
TRBV10-3	TRBJ1-1	many	.	CAIRGQWNTEAFF	TGTGCCATCAGAGGACAGTGGAACACTGAAGCTTTCTTT
TRBV19	TRBJ1-1	many	.	CASRVTMNTEAFF	TGTGCCAGTAGGGTGACGATGAACACTGAAGCTTTCTTT
TRBV11-2	TRBJ2-7	many	.	CASSLARRYEQYF	TGTGCCAGCAGCTTAGCTCGTCGGTACGAGCAGTACTTC
TRBV24-1	TRBJ2-1	few	.	CATISSYNEQFF	TGTGCCACGATTAGCTCCTACAATGAGCAGTTCTTC
TRBV9	TRBJ2-1	few	.	CASSVASQNEQFF	TGTGCCAGCAGCGTAGCTTCCCAGAATGAGCAGTTCTTC
TRBV27	TRBJ1-1	many	.	CASRQGEDTEAFF	TGTGCCAGCAGACAGGGAGAGGACACTGAAGCTTTCTTT
TRBV7-9	TRBJ2-3	many	.	CASSPGARTFTDTQYF	TGTGCCAGCAGCCCCGGGGCTCGAACCTTCACAGATACGCAGTATTTT
TRBV3-1	TRBJ1-6	.	.	CASSHYRVFSPLHF	TGTGCCAGCAGCCACTATCGGGTTTTTTCACCCCTCCACTTT
TRBV7-9	TRBJ2-1	many	TRBD1	CASSPDRGWDNEQFF	TGTGCCAGCAGCCCTGACAGGGGCTGGGACAATGAGCAGTTCTTC
TRBV20-1	TRBJ1-1	many	.	CSAQQQNTEAFF	TGCAGTGCTCAACAGCAGAACACTGAAGCTTTCTTT
TRBV12-3/TRBV12-4	TRBJ1-1	many	TRBD1	CASSSWDRRLTAFF	TGTGCCAGCAGTTCCTGGGACAGACGCCTCACGGCTTTCTTT
TRBV28	TRBJ2-1	many	.	CASSLLTREQFF	TGTGCCAGCAGTTTATTAACCCGGGAGCAGTTCTTC
TRBV7-3	TRBJ2-2	many	TRBD2	CASSSRGAGANTGELFF	TGTGCCAGCAGCTCACGAGGGGCGGGGGCGAACACCGGGGAGCTGTTTTTT
TRBV12-3/TRBV12-4	TRBJ2-1	.	.	CASSFYVVPYNEQFF	TGTGCCAGCAGTTTTTACGTAGTCCCTTACAATGAGCAGTTCTTC
TRBV29-1	TRBJ1-2	few	.	CSVKTGTSNYGYTF	TGCAGCGTTAAAACAGGGACCTCTAACTATGGCTACACCTTC
TRBV7-9	TRBJ1-3	many	.	CASSSTDTSEGNTIYF	TGTGCCAGCAGCTCCACAGACACATCGGAGGGAAACACCATATATTTT
TRBV25-1	TRBJ1-5	many	TRBD1	CASSETGTGNQPQHF	TGTGCCAGCAGTGAAACCGGGACAGGGAATCAGCCCCAGCATTTT
TRBV7-2	TRBJ2-1	few	TRBD2	CASNSTALGSGPYNELFF	TGTGCCAGCAACTCCACGGCCCTAGGTAGCGGGCCCTACAATGAGCTGTTCTTC
TRBV10-3	TRBJ1-1	many	.	CAISLDGNTEAFF	TGTGCCATCAGTTTGGACGGGAACACTGAAGCTTTCTTT
TRBV6-1	TRBJ2-7	.	TRBD2	CASSRARAGGPFYEQYF	TGTGCCAGCAGCCGCGCTAGAGCGGGAGGACCCTTCTACGAGCAGTACTTC
TRBV15	TRBJ1-6	.	.	CATSRDLGSSSPLHF	TGTGCCACCAGCAGAGATCTAGGTAGCTCTTCACCCCTCCACTTT
TRBV20-1	TRBJ2-1	many	TRBD2	CSAPPSGRYNEQFF	TGCAGTGCTCCACCTAGCGGGAGGTACAATGAGCAGTTCTTC
TRBV5-1	TRBJ2-5	few	.	CASSELTAGIRETQYF	TGCGCCAGCAGCGAGCTTACGGCGGGAATCCGAGAGACCCAGTACTTC
TRBV30	TRBJ2-1	many	.	CAWSVLGNEQFF	TGTGCCTGGAGTGTGTTGGGGAATGAGCAGTTCTTC
TRBV3-1	TRBJ2-1	many	TRBD2	CASSQTSGRKNEQFF	TGTGCCAGCAGCCAGACTAGCGGGAGAAAGAATGAGCAGTTCTTC
TRBV27	TRBJ2-4	.	.	CASSSQDLGIAKNIQYF	TGTGCCAGCAGTTCCCAAGATCTTGGGATAGCCAAAAACATTCAGTACTTC
TRBV12-3/TRBV12-4	TRBJ2-7	few	.	CASSSGSEQYF	TGTGCCAGCAGTTCCGGCAGTGAGCAGTACTTC
TRBV5-1	TRBJ1-1	many	.	CASQNRNTEAFF	TGCGCCAGCCAAAATCGGAACACTGAAGCTTTCTTT
TRBV6-5	TRBJ1-1	.	.	CASSYLSGQLNTEAFF	TGTGCCAGCAGTTATCTGTCGGGGCAGTTGAACACTGAAGCTTTCTTT
TRBV20-1	TRBJ1-6	few	.	CSAYSYNREWGSSYNSPLHF	TGCAGTGCTTACTCCTATAACAGGGAATGGGGGAGCTCCTATAATTCACCCCTCCACTTT
TRBV30	TRBJ1-5	many	TRBD1	CAWSRQGSSQPQHF	TGTGCCTGGAGTCGACAGGGGTCTAGTCAGCCCCAGCATTTT
TRBV24-1	TRBJ2-5	many	TRBD2	CATSRTRTSGGYHQETQYF	TGTGCCACCAGCCGAACCCGGACTAGCGGGGGGTATCATCAAGAGACCCAGTACTTC
TRBV4-3	TRBJ2-4	few	.	CASSQDWSPLVTKNIQYF	TGCGCCAGCAGCCAAGATTGGTCACCCTTAGTAACCAAAAACATTCAGTACTTC
TRBV7-3	TRBJ2-7	many	TRBD2	CATYRMGGSNWYEQYF	TGTGCCACTTATCGAATGGGGGGGTCTAACTGGTACGAGCAGTACTTC
TRBV20-1	TRBJ2-5	.	TRBD2	CSASRLALQETQYF	TGCAGTGCGAGTAGACTAGCGTTACAAGAGACCCAGTACTTC
TRBV7-2	TRBJ1-2	many	.	CASSIPYPGRINYGYTF	TGTGCCAGCAGCATACCATATCCGGGACGGATTAACTATGGCTACACCTTC
TRBV2	TRBJ1-5	many	.	CASRNAGRYSNQPQHF	TGTGCCAGCAGAAACGCGGGACGGTATAGCAATCAGCCCCAGCATTTT